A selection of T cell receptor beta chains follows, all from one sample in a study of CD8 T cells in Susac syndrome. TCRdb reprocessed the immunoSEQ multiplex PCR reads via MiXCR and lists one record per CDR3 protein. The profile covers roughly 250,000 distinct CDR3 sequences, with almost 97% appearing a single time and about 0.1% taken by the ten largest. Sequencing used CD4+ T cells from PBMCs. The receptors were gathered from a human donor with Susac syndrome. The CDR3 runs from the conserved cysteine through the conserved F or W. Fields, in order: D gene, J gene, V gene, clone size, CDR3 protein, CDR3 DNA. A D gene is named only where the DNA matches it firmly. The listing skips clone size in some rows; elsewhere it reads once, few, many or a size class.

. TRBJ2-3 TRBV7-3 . CASSLKGASRRDTQYF TGTGCCAGCAGCTTAAAAGGCGCTAGCCGCAGGGATACGCAGTATTTT
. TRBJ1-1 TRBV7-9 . CASSLSVGNTEAFF TGTGCCAGCAGCTTATCGGTCGGAAACACTGAAGCTTTCTTT
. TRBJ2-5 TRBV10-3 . CAISDPAQETQYF TGTGCCATCAGTGATCCGGCCCAAGAGACCCAGTACTTC
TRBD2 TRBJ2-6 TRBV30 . CAWANLAGGSGANVLTF TGTGCCTGGGCCAATCTAGCGGGAGGGTCTGGGGCCAACGTCCTGACTTTC
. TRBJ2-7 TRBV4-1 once CASSQVGGYEQYF TGCGCCAGCAGCCAAGTTGGAGGGTACGAGCAGTACTTC
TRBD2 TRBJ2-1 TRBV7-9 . CASSLAMGGLALNNEQFF TGTGCCAGCAGCTTAGCGATGGGGGGACTAGCGCTTAACAATGAGCAGTTCTTC
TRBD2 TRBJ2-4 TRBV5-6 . CASSHYRGGAKNIQYF TGTGCCAGCAGCCACTACCGCGGGGGAGCCAAAAACATTCAGTACTTC
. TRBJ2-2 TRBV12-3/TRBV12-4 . CASKGGLQFSGELFF TGTGCCAGCAAAGGGGGGCTCCAGTTCTCCGGGGAGCTGTTTTTT
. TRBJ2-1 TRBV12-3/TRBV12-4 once CASSLGHPGDNEQFF TGTGCCAGCAGTTTAGGGCACCCGGGGGATAATGAGCAGTTCTTC
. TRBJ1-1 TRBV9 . CASSVVSRGVTGAFF TGTGCCAGCAGCGTAGTATCGAGGGGGGTCACTGGAGCTTTCTTT